One and the same sample provided the 3 T cell receptor beta chains below, sequenced in a study of blood T cells in healthy people across ages (dated by TCRdb to between 2014 and 2016). The library was obtained by 5' RACE. Sequencing was carried out with an Illumina HiSeq 2500. A second PCR of roughly 7 to 11 cycles was performed with a sample-barcoded 5' primer and a J-beta primer mix. TCRdb itself trimmed the public reads at Q25 with fastp, ran MiXCR and retained productive beta chains. Each entry is one CDR3 protein sequence, shown with its most common DNA and genes. Present in this sample are under 800,000 distinct CDR3 sequences, approximately 21% of which were seen just once. Approximately 3.6% of the sample goes to the ten largest clones. Sequenced material: blood. These receptors all come from a man aged 65 to 79 in good health.

The DNA for the CDR3 is TGCAGCGTTGTATTGCTAGCGGGGGGGAATGAGCAGTTCTTC. Its protein is CSVVLLAGGNEQFF. The chain links TRBV29-1 to TRBJ2-1; 12 nucleotides line up with TRBD2. With 4 bases clipped from V and 7 bases from J, the junction kept 5 bases outside the gene matches. The CDR3 has 14 residues. Germline CDR1 reads SQVTM; CDR2 reads ANQGSEA.

This sequence joins TRBV7-2 and TRBJ2-5; weak D call: TRBD1 (6 bases). Germline V lookup: CDR1 SGHTA, CDR2 FQGNSA. The germline V and J ends were trimmed by 1 base and 3 bases, with 12 bases remaining between them. This CDR3 comprises 15 residues. DNA for the CDR3: TGTGCCAGCAGCTTAGTGTTGGACAGTAAAGAGACCCAGTACTTC. Translation: CASSLVLDSKETQYF.

In this sample, this clonotype turned up many times. V usage is TRBV5-1 and J usage is TRBJ2-3, with 13 bases lining up with TRBD2. Trimming took 3 bases from V and 4 from J; bases not matched to a gene: 5. Germline assignment: CDR1 SGHRS and CDR2 YFSETQ. The CDR3 consists of 16 residues. CDR3 bases: TGCGCCAGCAGCTCACTCGGACTAGCGGGAGCAGATACGCAGTATTTT. This gives the protein CASSSLGLAGADTQYF.